A selection of T cell receptor beta chains follows, all from one sample in a study of cytomegalovirus exposure and HLA in healthy donors. TCRdb's copy holds only in-frame clones and misses some; the assay was immunoSEQ multiplex PCR. In the table there are about 140,000 clones, roughly 73% of which are singletons. The sample was PBMCs. These receptors all stem from a man between 35 and 55 years old in good health and CMV-seronegative. Both conserved end residues are part of each CDR3. Each record gives: V gene, clone size, D gene, J gene, CDR3 DNA, CDR3 protein. D genes are given only for firm matches. Not every row has a clone size; where given, it reads once, few, many or a size class.

V gene: TRBV15
clone size: once
D gene: TRBD2
J gene: TRBJ2-1
CDR3 DNA: TGTGCCACCAGCAGAGTAGTAGTAGCGGGGGACTTGGATGAGCAGTTCTTC
CDR3 protein: CATSRVVVAGDLDEQFF

V gene: TRBV2
clone size: few
D gene: NA
J gene: TRBJ2-3
CDR3 DNA: TGTGCCAGCAGTTCCGGGGACACAGATACGCAGTATTTT
CDR3 protein: CASSSGDTDTQYF

V gene: TRBV2
clone size: NA
D gene: NA
J gene: TRBJ1-4
CDR3 DNA: TGTGCCAGCCGGGGAGGGCTCGTTAATGAAAAACTGTTTTTT
CDR3 protein: CASRGGLVNEKLFF

V gene: TRBV2
clone size: few
D gene: TRBD1
J gene: TRBJ1-5
CDR3 DNA: TGTGCCAGCAGAGGGACAGGGGAAGATCAGCCCCAGCATTTT
CDR3 protein: CASRGTGEDQPQHF

V gene: TRBV2
clone size: NA
D gene: TRBD1
J gene: TRBJ1-5
CDR3 DNA: TGTGCCAGCATTTTAAACAGGGGTAATCAGCCCCAGCATTTT
CDR3 protein: CASILNRGNQPQHF

V gene: TRBV5-6
clone size: NA
D gene: TRBD2
J gene: TRBJ2-1
CDR3 DNA: TGTGCCAGCAGCGGGGCGGGGGGGCCCTTAGAGCAGTTCTTC
CDR3 protein: CASSGAGGPLEQFF

V gene: TRBV7-9
clone size: NA
D gene: TRBD2
J gene: TRBJ2-7
CDR3 DNA: TGTTCCAGCAGCTCTCCCAGACTAGCGGGGGGGACGTACGAGCAGTACTTC
CDR3 protein: CSSSSPRLAGGTYEQYF

V gene: TRBV6-1
clone size: NA
D gene: TRBD2
J gene: TRBJ2-5
CDR3 DNA: TGTGCCAGCAGTGAAGGTCATGGGGCGGGGGGGCGGGAGACCCAGTACTTC
CDR3 protein: CASSEGHGAGGRETQYF

V gene: TRBV27
clone size: NA
D gene: TRBD2
J gene: TRBJ2-7
CDR3 DNA: TGTGCCAGCAGTTTAGTCCCGGGACTAACCTACGAGCAGTACTTC
CDR3 protein: CASSLVPGLTYEQYF

V gene: TRBV5-5
clone size: NA
D gene: NA
J gene: TRBJ2-2
CDR3 DNA: TGTGCCAGCAGCTCGCAGGGGTCCGGGGAGCTGTTTTTT
CDR3 protein: CASSSQGSGELFF

V gene: TRBV27
clone size: NA
D gene: TRBD2
J gene: TRBJ2-3
CDR3 DNA: TGTGCCAGCAGTTTATGGCCCGGTTCTAGCGGACTTAGCACAGATACGCAGTATTTT
CDR3 protein: CASSLWPGSSGLSTDTQYF

V gene: TRBV4-3
clone size: few
D gene: NA
J gene: TRBJ2-7
CDR3 DNA: TGCGCCAGCAGCCAAGATCGAGGCCTCTACGAGCAGTACTTC
CDR3 protein: CASSQDRGLYEQYF

V gene: TRBV5-1
clone size: NA
D gene: TRBD1
J gene: TRBJ2-3
CDR3 DNA: TGCGCCAGCAGCCCGTTACCTAGGACAGGGGGCACAGATACGCAGTATTTT
CDR3 protein: CASSPLPRTGGTDTQYF

V gene: TRBV7-2
clone size: NA
D gene: TRBD1
J gene: TRBJ1-2
CDR3 DNA: TGTGCCAGCAGCGCACCGACAGGGTACGGCTATGGCTACACCTTC
CDR3 protein: CASSAPTGYGYGYTF

V gene: TRBV10-3
clone size: few
D gene: NA
J gene: TRBJ1-1
CDR3 DNA: TGTGCCATCAGTGAGGGCAGGGGTACTGAAGCTTTCTTT
CDR3 protein: CAISEGRGTEAFF

V gene: TRBV27
clone size: once
D gene: NA
J gene: TRBJ1-1
CDR3 DNA: TGTGCCAGCAGTTTCGTCTTGAACACTGAAGCTTTCTTT
CDR3 protein: CASSFVLNTEAFF

V gene: TRBV18
clone size: few
D gene: NA
J gene: TRBJ1-2
CDR3 DNA: TGTGCCAGCTCACCACTCCTACAGGCCACAATTGTCGCTATTGGCTACACCTTC
CDR3 protein: CASSPLLQATIVAIGYTF

V gene: TRBV29-1
clone size: once
D gene: TRBD1
J gene: TRBJ1-2
CDR3 DNA: TGCAGCGTTGAAGAGGCAGGGGGTGGCTACACCTTC
CDR3 protein: CSVEEAGGGYTF

V gene: TRBV9
clone size: NA
D gene: TRBD1
J gene: TRBJ1-2
CDR3 DNA: TGTGCCAGCAGCCCACACCCCGGGACAGGGGGAGTGGATGGCTACACCTTC
CDR3 protein: CASSPHPGTGGVDGYTF

V gene: TRBV2
clone size: NA
D gene: TRBD2
J gene: TRBJ2-5
CDR3 DNA: TGTGCCAGCAGTGAGGCTGACGGGGGGGCCGGAGAGACCCAGTACTTC
CDR3 protein: CASSEADGGAGETQYF

V gene: TRBV6-6
clone size: NA
D gene: NA
J gene: TRBJ1-3
CDR3 DNA: TGTGCCAGCAGTTCCCCGGGGAACACCATATATTTT
CDR3 protein: CASSSPGNTIYF

V gene: TRBV2
clone size: NA
D gene: TRBD2
J gene: TRBJ2-6
CDR3 DNA: TGTGCCAGCAGGGGGGGGAGCTCTGGGGCCAACGTCCTGACTTTC
CDR3 protein: CASRGGSSGANVLTF

V gene: TRBV6-6
clone size: NA
D gene: NA
J gene: TRBJ1-2
CDR3 DNA: TGTGCCAGCAGCCCAGGGAACCGGGGCTACACCTTC
CDR3 protein: CASSPGNRGYTF

V gene: TRBV4-1
clone size: NA
D gene: TRBD1
J gene: TRBJ1-6
CDR3 DNA: TGCGCCAGCAGCCAACCATCAGGGGGTAGCTCCTATAATTCACCCCTCCACTTT
CDR3 protein: CASSQPSGGSSYNSPLHF

V gene: TRBV5-1
clone size: NA
D gene: TRBD1
J gene: TRBJ1-3
CDR3 DNA: TGCGCCAGCAGCCCTGGGACAGGGTCAGGAAACACCATATATTTT
CDR3 protein: CASSPGTGSGNTIYF

V gene: TRBV6-4
clone size: NA
D gene: TRBD1
J gene: TRBJ1-4
CDR3 DNA: TGTGCCAGCAGTGCAAGATGGGGACAGGGAAATGAAAAACTGTTTTTT
CDR3 protein: CASSARWGQGNEKLFF